The 5 T cell receptor beta chains in this list originate from one sample, sequenced in a study of T cell clonality in common variable immunodeficiency. Study-wide points: In common variable immunodeficiency, TCR beta chains reportedly carried fewer deletions and N-nucleotide insertions.

Their target antigens are unknown. TCRdb keeps only in-frame clones here, not all; method: immunoSEQ multiplex PCR. Observed in the sample are 30,000 to 35,000 clones, none of them singletons. Source material: peripheral blood mononuclear cells. The source of these receptors is a human donor with common variable immunodeficiency.

As concerns this clone: The observed sequence ends 3 residues before the CDR3 terminus, with the missing tail filled in from the germline J gene. V usage is TRBV7-2 and J usage is TRBJ2-1; TRBD2 agrees at 13 bases. Germline V gene lookup returns CDR1 SGHTA and CDR2 FQGNSA. The CDR3 is 15 residues long. After removal of 5 bases from V and 9 bases from J, the junction contained 7 bases not matched to a gene. Partial CDR3 DNA: TGTGCCAGCAGCCGCGGACTAGCGGGAGAGGTTGAG. Translating gives CASSRGLAGEVE. The whole CDR3 sequence reads CASSRGLAGEVEQFF.

Turning to this clone: The DNA ends 3 residues before the CDR3 does, and the rest of the CDR3 is filled in from the germline J gene. J is TRBJ1-1 and V is TRBV2; 10 bases match TRBD1. CDR3 length: 13 amino acids. Germline V gene data show CDR1 as SNHLY and CDR2 as FYNNEI. V was clipped by 11 bases and J by 3 bases; unmatched bases: 6. CDR3 sequence reads: CAVKGQGYTEAFF. The sequenced CDR3 bases are TGTGCCGTAAAGGGACAGGGGTACACTGAA.

The table lists this clone with many counts. The CDR3 end lies 3 residues beyond the end of the read and is filled in from the germline J gene. The rearrangement uses TRBV20-1 and TRBJ1-2; 9 nucleotides line up with TRBD1. V shed 3 bases and J 5 bases; nucleotides not matched to a gene: 4. CDR3 length equals 13 residues. The V gene's germline CDR1 is DFQATT and CDR2 SNEGSKA (reference sequence). The part of the CDR3 DNA that was read is TGCAGTGCTAGGGGGGACAGGGCATATGGC. It yields the protein CSARGDRAYG. The full CDR3 is CSARGDRAYGYTF.

This clone was found many times. The read terminates 3 residues before the CDR3 end, so the remaining end is supplied by the germline J gene. The V and J genes are TRBV7-9 and TRBJ1-1; 7 nucleotides line up with TRBD1. Germline CDR1 SEHNR, CDR2 FQNEAQ (reference sequence). The CDR3 loop spans 15 amino acids. The ends lost 3 bases at V and 0 bases at J; junction bases unmatched: 4. Partial CDR3 DNA: TGTGCCAGCAGCTTCAGGGGGGCCATGAACACTGAA. This codes for CASSFRGAMNTE. The full CDR3 sequence reads CASSFRGAMNTEAFF. Complete variable domain (other parts from reference TRBV7-9 and TRBJ1-1): DTGVSQNPRHKITKRGQNVTFRCDPISEHNRLYWYRQTLGQGPEFLTYFQNEAQLEKSRLLSDRFSAERPKGSFSTLEIQRTEQGDSAMYLCASSFRGAMNTEAFFGQGTRLTVV.

With regard to this clone: The CDR3 end lies 3 residues beyond the end of the read and is filled in from the germline J gene. The chain carries TRBV19 and TRBJ2-1; 12 bases are a match to TRBD2. Germline V gene lookup returns CDR1 LNHDA and CDR2 SQIVND (reference sequence). With V trimmed by 0 bases and J by 7 bases, 16 bases remained unmatched. CDR3 length equals 20 residues. CDR3 DNA, as far as it was read: TGTGCCAGTAGTATAGATCCCCCTAGCGGGAGGGCCGTCTTGGTTAATGAG. Translation gives CASSIDPPSGRAVLVNE. The CDR3 reads in full as CASSIDPPSGRAVLVNEQFF.